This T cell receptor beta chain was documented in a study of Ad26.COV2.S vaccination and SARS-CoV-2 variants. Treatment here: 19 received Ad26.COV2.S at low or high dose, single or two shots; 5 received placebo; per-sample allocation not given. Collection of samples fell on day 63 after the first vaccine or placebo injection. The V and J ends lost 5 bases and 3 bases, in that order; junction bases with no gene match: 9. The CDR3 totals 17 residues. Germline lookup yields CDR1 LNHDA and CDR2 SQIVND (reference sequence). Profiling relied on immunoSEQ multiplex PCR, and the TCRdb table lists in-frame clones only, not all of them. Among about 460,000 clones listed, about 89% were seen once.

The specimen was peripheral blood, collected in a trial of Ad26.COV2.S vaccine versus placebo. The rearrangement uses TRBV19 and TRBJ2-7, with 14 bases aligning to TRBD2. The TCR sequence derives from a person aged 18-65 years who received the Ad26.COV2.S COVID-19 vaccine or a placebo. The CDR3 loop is CASSPTSGRAAFYEQYF. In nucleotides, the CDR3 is TGTGCCAGTAGTCCGACTAGCGGGAGGGCCGCGTTCTACGAGCAGTACTTC.